Listed here are 22 T cell receptor beta chains from one sample, sequenced in a study of T-cell memory formation after mild COVID-19. TCRdb redid the calling of the 5' RACE reads with MiXCR, one entry per CDR3 protein. The table includes 350,000 to 500,000 distinct CDR3 sequences, about 22% detected once. Sequences were obtained from PBMCs or a T cell subset sorted from them (not recorded which). The receptors were gathered from an adult woman who had mild COVID-19 (a few samples of this study predate the infection). Cell type and time point are not known.

This clonotype appeared once. This chain uses TRBV9 with TRBJ2-7; D is perhaps TRBD1 (5 bases). V lost 4 bases, J lost 1 base, and 12 bases lay in between. CDR1 and CDR2 from the germline V gene are SGDLS and YYNGEE. The CDR3 covers 14 residues. CDR3 nucleotides: TGTGCCAGCAGCCCTCGACAGTTTTCCTACGAGCAGTACTTC. Translation: CASSPRQFSYEQYF. Based on the CDR3 plus reference TRBV9 and TRBJ2-7, the full variable domain is DSGVTQTPKHLITATGQRVTLRCSPRSGDLSVYWYQQSLDQGLQFLIQYYNGEERAKGNILERFSAQQFPDLHSELNLSSLELGDSALYFCASSPRQFSYEQYFGPGTRLTVT.

This clonotype was counted a few times. This rearrangement joins TRBV2 to TRBJ2-1; TRBD1 matches at 12 bases. With 8 bases clipped from V and 1 base from J, the junction kept 15 bases outside the gene matches. The CDR3 runs to 19 residues. CDR1 and CDR2 (germline): SNHLY, FYNNEI. The CDR3, as DNA: TGTGCCAGCCTCTCCACCGGGACAGGGGGCCACCGATCCTACAATGAGCAGTTCTTC. It yields the protein CASLSTGTGGHRSYNEQFF. The variable domain in full, with the rest retrieved from reference TRBV2 and TRBJ2-1, is EPEVTQTPSHQVTQMGQEVILRCVPISNHLYFYWYRQILGQKVEFLVSFYNNEISEKSEIFDDQFSVERPDGSNFTLKIRSTKLEDSAMYFCASLSTGTGGHRSYNEQFFGPGTRLTVL.

In its sample, this clonotype was seen a few times. J is TRBJ2-7 and V is TRBV5-1; no reliable D call. Looked up from germline, CDR1 is SGHRS and CDR2 is YFSETQ. V lost 4 bases to trimming and J lost 0 bases, with 8 bases between them. This CDR3 contains 13 residues. This CDR3 is CASSQENSYEQYF. The CDR3 DNA is TGCGCCAGCAGCCAAGAAAACTCCTACGAGCAGTACTTC.

This clonotype appeared a few times. This sequence joins TRBV12-3 or TRBV12-4 and TRBJ2-2; 7 bases line up with TRBD2. The length of the CDR3 is 14 residues. The ends lost 10 bases at V and 2 bases at J; junction bases unmatched: 7. CDR3 sequence reads: CAISTSSNTGELFF. The CDR3, as DNA: TGTGCCATCTCGACTAGCTCTAACACCGGGGAGCTGTTTTTT.

A few counts support this clonotype. The chain couples TRBV4-1 to TRBJ1-1, with D perhaps matching TRBD1 (6 bases). The CDR3 contains 15 residues. Germline CDR1 and CDR2: MGHRA and YSYEKL. V was trimmed by 2 bases and J by 1 base, leaving 11 bases between them. CDR3 sequence: CASSQLTRGNTEAFF. The CDR3 nucleotides are TGCGCCAGCAGCCAACTTACCAGGGGGAACACTGAAGCTTTCTTT.

The chain has TRBV7-9 and TRBJ2-7, with 9 bases lining up with TRBD2. The CDR3 contains 14 residues. CDR1 and CDR2 from the germline V gene are SEHNR and FQNEAQ (reference sequence). V lost 6 bases to trimming and J lost 2 bases; unmatched junction nucleotides: 5. CDR3 region: CASRAGGPAYEQYF. CDR3 nucleotides: TGTGCCAGCAGGGCGGGAGGGCCCGCCTACGAGCAGTACTTC.

The J gene is TRBJ1-1, the V gene TRBV20-1; D unclear. This CDR3 has 15 residues. V was cut by 5 bases and J by 4 bases, with 20 bases left in between. From germline, CDR1 is DFQATT and CDR2 SNEGSKA (reference sequence). CDR3 in DNA: TGCAGTGCTCGTCCGATAAGCGGGCGGAGCACTGAAGCTTTCTTT. It codes for CSARPISGRSTEAFF.

J is TRBJ2-2 and V is TRBV12-3 or TRBV12-4; maybe TRBD1 (6 bases). The V gene lost 5 bases and the J gene lost 7 bases, with 17 bases spanning the gap. CDR3 size: 15 residues. The CDR3 here is CASSLHRVKGGELFF. The CDR3 nucleotides are TGTGCCAGCAGTCTACACAGGGTTAAGGGCGGGGAGCTGTTTTTT.

This clonotype has just a few counts. This chain uses TRBV25-1 with TRBJ1-6; D is unclear. V was clipped by 6 bases and J by 7 bases, with 7 bases between them. This CDR3 is built from 12 residues. Germline loops: CDR1 MGHDK, CDR2 SYGVNS. CDR3 sequence (DNA): TGTGCCAGCAGCGGCAACAATTCACCCCTCCACTTT. Its protein is CASSGNNSPLHF.

The chain links TRBV7-9 to TRBJ2-7, with 7 positions matching TRBD1. Trimming at V came to 1 base and at J to 3 bases, leaving 24 bases not matched to a gene. In germline, CDR1 is SEHNR, CDR2 FQNEAQ (reference sequence). There are 21 residues in the CDR3. CDR3 amino acids: CASSLGGSSLKTGVWGYEQYF. The CDR3 DNA reads as TGTGCCAGCAGCTTAGGTGGCTCGAGTCTGAAAACAGGGGTGTGGGGCTACGAGCAGTACTTC. The full variable domain, with the rest looked up from reference TRBV7-9 and TRBJ2-7, is DTGVSQNPRHKITKRGQNVTFRCDPISEHNRLYWYRQTLGQGPEFLTYFQNEAQLEKSRLLSDRFSAERPKGSFSTLEIQRTEQGDSAMYLCASSLGGSSLKTGVWGYEQYFGPGTRLTVT.

In this sample, this clonotype turned up a few times. The chain joins TRBV15 to TRBJ2-2, with a tentative D call TRBD2 (5 bases). The germline V gene has CDR1 LNHNV and CDR2 YYDKDF (reference sequence). V dropped 0 bases and J dropped 8 bases, with 10 bases sitting between them. The CDR3 covers 14 residues. The CDR3 DNA follows: TGTGCCACCAGCAGAGATCGGCTAGCTGGGGAGCTGTTTTTT. Amino acid sequence: CATSRDRLAGELFF.

The chain uses TRBV10-3 and TRBJ2-5; no clear D gene. Germline CDR1 ENHRY, CDR2 SYGVKD. The CDR3 sequence is 14 residues long. V gave up 4 bases and J gave up 2 bases, with 11 bases separating them. CDR3 amino acids: CAISGSASQETQYF. CDR3 coding DNA: TGTGCCATCAGTGGATCAGCGTCTCAAGAGACCCAGTACTTC.

V and J are TRBV7-9 and TRBJ1-1; D is perhaps TRBD1 (5 bases). Deletions cut 6 bases from V and 1 base from J, with 24 bases between. The CDR3 extends over 18 amino acids. Germline assignment: CDR1 SEHNR and CDR2 FQNEAQ (reference sequence). CDR3 residues: CASSSAVRRQLENTEAFF. The CDR3 nucleotides read TGTGCCAGCAGTTCGGCCGTGAGAAGACAGCTAGAGAACACTGAAGCTTTCTTT.

This sequence joins TRBV10-3 and TRBJ1-1; weak D call: TRBD1 (6 bases). Per germline, CDR1 ENHRY and CDR2 SYGVKD. Trimming shortened V by 6 bases and J by 6 bases, and 17 bases separated the two germline ends. This CDR3 is built from 14 residues. The CDR3 DNA follows: TGTGCCATCAGGAGGGGACACTCAGAAGCTGAAGCTTTCTTT. Translated: CAIRRGHSEAEAFF.

The V and J genes are TRBV29-1 and TRBJ1-2, with D maybe TRBD1 (5 bases). V gave up 7 bases and J gave up 3 bases, with 15 bases separating them. Per the germline V gene, CDR1 is SQVTM and CDR2 is ANQGSEA. The CDR3 consists of 13 residues. CDR3 nucleotide sequence: TGCAGCGCCCTAAGGTGGGGGGACTATGGCTACACCTTC. This sequence encodes CSALRWGDYGYTF.

This clonotype was seen only a few times. This chain uses TRBV5-1 with TRBJ2-5; D unclear. The CDR3 runs to 12 residues. CDR1 and CDR2 from the germline V gene are SGHRS and YFSETQ. Between the trimmed V and J ends, which lost 4 bases and 2 bases, there was a span of 6 bases. The CDR3 DNA reads as TGCGCCAGCAGCGTCCGGCAAGAGACCCAGTACTTC. It specifies CASSVRQETQYF.

The rearrangement links TRBV24-1 to TRBJ2-3; D ambiguous. V dropped 5 bases and J dropped 2 bases, with 7 bases sitting between them. Germline V gene lookup returns CDR1 KGHDR and CDR2 SFDVKD. This CDR3 is built from 13 residues. The CDR3 protein is CATSGDATDTQYF. The CDR3 nucleotides are TGTGCCACCAGTGGGGATGCCACAGATACGCAGTATTTT.

This clonotype was detected a few times. The V call is TRBV10-3, the J call TRBJ2-7, with D possibly called TRBD1 or TRBD2 (5 bases each). The V end lost 2 bases, the J end lost 2 bases, and 13 bases lay between the germline ends. CDR3 length: 15 amino acids. Per the germline V gene, CDR1 is ENHRY and CDR2 is SYGVKD. The CDR3 protein is CAISEEGRATYEQYF. The CDR3 coding sequence is TGTGCCATCAGTGAGGAGGGGCGCGCAACCTACGAGCAGTACTTC.

This clonotype showed up just a few times. The J gene is TRBJ2-3, the V gene TRBV29-1, with TRBD1 matching over 9 bases. Germline CDR1 reads SQVTM; CDR2 reads ANQGSEA. CDR3 length: 14 residues. The V gene end was trimmed by 4 bases and the J gene end by 1 base; junction bases not matched to a gene: 3. The CDR3 region has the DNA TGCAGCGTTGTTAGGGACAGGGGCACAGATACGCAGTATTTT. Protein: CSVVRDRGTDTQYF.

V and J are TRBV15 and TRBJ2-1, with 7 bases aligning to TRBD1. This CDR3 comprises 13 residues. From germline, CDR1 is LNHNV and CDR2 YYDKDF (reference sequence). After removal of 4 bases from V and 5 bases from J, the junction contained 2 bases not matched to a gene. The CDR3 region has the DNA TGTGCCACCAGCACCACAGGGGACAATGAGCAGTTCTTC. Its translation is CATSTTGDNEQFF.

This chain links TRBV6-4 with TRBJ1-2; 9 bases fit TRBD1. The CDR3 has 15 amino acids. Germline V lookup: CDR1 MRHNA, CDR2 SNTAGT. V lost 6 bases to trimming and J lost 3 bases; unmatched junction nucleotides: 8. The CDR3 DNA follows: TGTGCCAGCAGCCCCGGGACAGGGTTGTACTATGGCTACACCTTC. It codes for CASSPGTGLYYGYTF.

This clonotype turned up a few times. This chain connects TRBV4-2 to TRBJ2-2, with D unresolved. Germline loops: CDR1 LGHNA, CDR2 YNFKEQ. The ends were cut back, 0 bases at V and 8 bases at J, with 1 base in the middle. The CDR3 covers 11 residues. CDR3 bases: TGTGCCAGCAGCCAAGAGGGGGAGCTGTTTTTT. Encoded protein: CASSQEGELFF.